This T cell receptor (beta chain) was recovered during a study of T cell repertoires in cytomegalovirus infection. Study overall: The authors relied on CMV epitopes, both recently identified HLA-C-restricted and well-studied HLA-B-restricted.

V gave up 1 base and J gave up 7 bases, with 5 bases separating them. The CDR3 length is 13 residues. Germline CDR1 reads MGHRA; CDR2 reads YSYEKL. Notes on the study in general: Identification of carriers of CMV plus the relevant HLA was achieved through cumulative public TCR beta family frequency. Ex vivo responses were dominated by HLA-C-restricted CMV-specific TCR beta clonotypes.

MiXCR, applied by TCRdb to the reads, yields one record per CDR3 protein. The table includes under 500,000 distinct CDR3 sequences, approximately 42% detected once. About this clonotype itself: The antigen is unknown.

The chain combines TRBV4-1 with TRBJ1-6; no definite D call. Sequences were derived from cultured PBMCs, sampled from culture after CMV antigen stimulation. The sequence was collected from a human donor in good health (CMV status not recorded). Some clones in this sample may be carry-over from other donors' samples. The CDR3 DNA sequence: TGCGCCAGCAGCCAAGTCGGGAATTCACCCCTCCACTTT. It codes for CASSQVGNSPLHF.